A single sample gave rise to the 27 T cell receptor beta chains below, sequenced in a study of shared clonotypes between healthy human individuals. The protocol was immunoSEQ multiplex PCR, while the TCRdb copy is restricted to in-frame clones and leaves out a portion. The sample holds about 2.4 million clones; approximately 94% are singletons and the top ten take about 0.38%. The sample taken for sequencing was naive CD4+ T cells from PBMCs. The subset: CD45RA+ positively selected. The source of these receptors is a man aged 18 to 30 in good health. Some clones in this sample may be carry-over from other donors' samples.

This clone was counted a single time. The same CDR3 also results from other DNA sequences found in this sample. The chain joins TRBV19 to TRBJ1-2; D remains unclear. Germline values: CDR1 LNHDA, CDR2 SQIVND (reference sequence). Trimming left V 5 bases short and J 2 bases short, with 3 bases between. The CDR3 has 11 amino acids. Here the CDR3 DNA reads TGTGCCAGTAGTGAAAACTATGGCTACACCTTC. Its protein product is CASSENYGYTF. The full variable domain, with the rest looked up from reference TRBV19 and TRBJ1-2, is DGGITQSPKYLFRKEGQNVTLSCEQNLNHDAMYWYRQDPGQGLRLIYYSQIVNDFQKGDIAEGYSVSREKKESFPLTVTSAQKNPTAFYLCASSENYGYTFGSGTRLTVV.

Concerning this clone: Other DNA variants within this sample encode the same CDR3. The chain employs TRBV7-3 and TRBJ2-3; the D gene could be TRBD1 or TRBD2 (5 bases each). Germline loops: CDR1 SGHTA, CDR2 FQGTGA. The CDR3 consists of 14 residues. V shed 2 bases and J shed 0 bases, with 6 bases lying between them. The CDR3: CASSLGTSTDTQYF. For the CDR3, the DNA is TGTGCCAGCAGCTTAGGGACCAGCACAGATACGCAGTATTTT. Drawing the rest from reference TRBV7-3 and TRBJ2-3, the complete variable domain is GAGVSQTPSNKVTEKGKYVELRCDPISGHTALYWYRQSLGQGPEFLIYFQGTGAADDSGLPNDRFFAVRPEGSVSTLKIQRTERGDSAVYLCASSLGTSTDTQYFGPGTRLTVL.

V usage is TRBV18 and J usage is TRBJ2-5; the D gene is possibly TRBD1 (6 bases). The CDR3 length is 14 residues. Germline CDR1 reads KGHSH; CDR2 reads LQKENI. V lost 4 bases and J lost 1, with 10 bases in between. CDR3 residues: CASSRRDTQETQYF. DNA for the CDR3: TGTGCCAGCTCACGTCGGGACACCCAAGAGACCCAGTACTTC. Together with reference TRBV18 and TRBJ2-5, the CDR3 gives the full variable domain: NAGVMQNPRHLVRRRGQEARLRCSPMKGHSHVYWYRQLPEEGLKFMVYLQKENIIDESGMPKERFSAEFPKEGPSILRIQQVVRGDSAAYFCASSRRDTQETQYFGPGTRLLVL.

The chain links TRBV7-8 to TRBJ2-3, with D hard to call. The CDR3 is made up of 12 amino acids. The germline V gene has CDR1 SGHVS and CDR2 FQNEAQ. Trimming shortened V by 3 bases and J by 3 bases, and 4 bases separated the two germline ends. CDR3 sequence (DNA): TGTGCCAGCAGCTTTGAGACAGATACGCAGTATTTT. Translating gives CASSFETDTQYF.

The chain couples TRBV19 to TRBJ2-5; no clear D. CDR3 length: 12 residues. Trimming cost V 6 bases and J 3 bases, with 8 bases left between them. Germline V lookup: CDR1 LNHDA, CDR2 SQIVND (reference sequence). CDR3 residues: CASSRPEETQYF. Here the CDR3 DNA reads TGTGCCAGTAGCAGGCCTGAAGAGACCCAGTACTTC.

This sequence joins TRBV6-1 and TRBJ2-1; D remains unclear. Trimming removed 1 base at V and 6 bases at J, with 13 bases between. In germline, CDR1 is MNHNS, CDR2 SASEGT. The CDR3 contains 15 residues. CDR3 sequence: CASSEGPHSGNEQFF. CDR3 coding DNA: TGTGCCAGCAGTGAAGGACCCCACTCTGGCAATGAGCAGTTCTTC.

The chain combines TRBV27 with TRBJ1-1; D unresolved. This CDR3 is 13 amino acids long. Trimming left V 2 bases short and J 5 bases short, with 9 bases between. Germline V gene lookup returns CDR1 MNHEY and CDR2 SMNVEV (reference sequence). CDR3 nucleotide sequence: TGTGCCAGCAGTTTAACGGCGAGGACTGAAGCTTTCTTT. Translated, it gives CASSLTARTEAFF.

This chain uses TRBV5-6 with TRBJ2-1, with 7 nucleotides matching TRBD1. V gave up 2 bases and J gave up 2 bases; unmatched junction bases: 4. This CDR3 region has 15 residues. Germline V gene data show CDR1 as SGHDT and CDR2 as YYEEEE. DNA for the CDR3: TGTGCCAGCAGCTTAACCGGGACAGCCTACAATGAGCAGTTCTTC. Its translation is CASSLTGTAYNEQFF. The full variable domain, completed using reference TRBV5-6 and TRBJ2-1, is DAGVTQSPTHLIKTRGQQVTLRCSPKSGHDTVSWYQQALGQGPQFIFQYYEEEERQRGNFPDRFSGHQFPNYSSELNVNALLLGDSALYLCASSLTGTAYNEQFFGPGTRLTVL.

This chain links TRBV6-6 with TRBJ2-3, with TRBD1 identical over 7 bases. Germline V CDR1 and CDR2: MNHNY, SVGAGI (reference sequence). Trimming cost V 0 bases and J 11 bases; bases outside gene matches: 11. The CDR3 consists of 15 residues. The CDR3 spells CASSYSISVGQRQYF. The CDR3, as DNA: TGTGCCAGCAGTTACTCGATTTCGGTGGGACAGAGGCAGTATTTT.

The rearrangement uses TRBV9 and TRBJ1-2, with 7 bases matching TRBD1. There are 13 residues in the CDR3. CDR1 and CDR2 (germline): SGDLS, YYNGEE. V shed 4 bases and J 8 bases; nucleotides not matched to a gene: 8. In DNA, the CDR3 is TGTGCCAGCAGCCTCTCGGGACAGAGCGGCTACACCTTC. This codes for CASSLSGQSGYTF.

The rearrangement links TRBV4-2 to TRBJ1-1; 7 bases align to TRBD1. This CDR3 spans 14 amino acids. Germline loops: CDR1 LGHNA, CDR2 YNFKEQ. V lost 6 bases and J lost 1; bases outside the gene matches: 5. This CDR3 reads CASSWDSKNTEAFF. DNA of the CDR3: TGTGCCAGCAGTTGGGACAGTAAGAACACTGAAGCTTTCTTT.

DNA of the CDR3: TGTGCCAGCTGCCAATTGACTAGTCTCAATGAGCAGTTCTTC. Its translation: CASCQLTSLNEQFF. The gene calls are TRBV7-2 and TRBJ2-1; tentatively, D is TRBD2 (6 bases). Trimming stripped 8 bases from V and 6 bases from J, with 17 bases between. The CDR3 runs to 14 residues. Looked up from germline, CDR1 is SGHTA and CDR2 is FQGNSA.

The rearrangement uses TRBV7-9 and TRBJ2-2; D is unresolved. This CDR3 region has 14 residues. The germline V gene has CDR1 SEHNR and CDR2 FQNEAQ (reference sequence). The V end lost 7 bases, the J end lost 3 bases, and 12 bases lay between the germline ends. CDR3 region: CASKPPSDTGELFF. The CDR3 DNA sequence: TGTGCCAGCAAGCCTCCGAGTGACACCGGGGAGCTGTTTTTT. Variable domain in full (rest from reference TRBV7-9 and TRBJ2-2): DTGVSQNPRHKITKRGQNVTFRCDPISEHNRLYWYRQTLGQGPEFLTYFQNEAQLEKSRLLSDRFSAERPKGSFSTLEIQRTEQGDSAMYLCASKPPSDTGELFFGEGSRLTVL.

The CDR3 region has the DNA TGTGCCAGCAGCTTAGGAAGGACTAGCGGGAACACAGATACGCAGTATTTT. Residues: CASSLGRTSGNTDTQYF. The gene calls are TRBV7-8 and TRBJ2-3, with 12 bases matching TRBD2. The CDR3 loop spans 17 amino acids. V shed 1 base, J shed 2 bases, and the junction held 4 bases outside the gene matches. Germline assignment: CDR1 SGHVS and CDR2 FQNEAQ.

The chain is built from TRBV5-1 and TRBJ2-7; D is undetermined. The CDR3 spans 14 residues. Trimming took 1 base from V and 3 from J, leaving 11 bases between them. Germline CDR1 reads SGHRS; CDR2 reads YFSETQ. In DNA, the CDR3 is TGCGCCAGCAGCTTGTTGACACCGAACTACGAGCAGTACTTC. It yields the protein CASSLLTPNYEQYF.

The chain uses TRBV18 and TRBJ1-5; unclear D gene. The CDR3 has 13 amino acids. V lost 6 bases to trimming and J lost 7 bases, with 13 bases between them. CDR1 KGHSH and CDR2 LQKENI come from the germline V gene. Written as DNA, the CDR3 is TGTGCCAGCTCTCCGGGCGCCGAACAGCCCCAGCATTTT. The encoded protein is CASSPGAEQPQHF.

This sequence joins TRBV10-3 and TRBJ2-3, with unresolved D. V was clipped by 7 bases and J by 5 bases, with 16 bases between them. This CDR3 has 14 amino acids. Germline V gene sequence: CDR1 ENHRY, CDR2 SYGVKD. CDR3 bases: TGTGCCATCAAAGAGGTAGCCGCAGGAGATACGCAGTATTTT. It translates to CAIKEVAAGDTQYF.

This chain joins TRBV6-5 and TRBJ2-7; D gene uncertain. Germline assignment: CDR1 MNHEY and CDR2 SVGAGI. The CDR3 is 14 amino acids. Trimming removed 5 bases from V and 0 bases from J, with 11 bases in between. The CDR3 loop is CASSPLWSSYEQYF. Written as DNA, the CDR3 is TGTGCCAGCAGTCCCTTGTGGAGCTCCTACGAGCAGTACTTC.

This clone has only a few counts. V usage is TRBV30 and J usage is TRBJ1-5; the D gene is possibly TRBD1 (6 bases). Germline assignment: CDR1 GTSNPN and CDR2 SVGIG (reference sequence). The ends were cut back, 0 bases at V and 11 bases at J, with 17 bases in the middle. The CDR3 has 14 amino acids. The chain's CDR3 is CAWSVQGGIGTQHF. The CDR3 coding sequence is TGTGCCTGGAGTGTACAAGGGGGTATAGGGACCCAGCATTTT.

V is TRBV28 and J is TRBJ2-7; 7 positions match TRBD2. The CDR3 length is 14 residues. The trim removed 5 bases at V and 2 bases at J, leaving 6 bases unmatched. Germline V gene lookup returns CDR1 MDHEN and CDR2 SYDVKM. The CDR3 bases are TGTGCCAGCAGTCCCAGCGGGGAGCCCTACGAGCAGTACTTC. This gives the protein CASSPSGEPYEQYF.

V usage is TRBV7-3 and J usage is TRBJ2-6; D is possibly TRBD1 or TRBD2 (5 bases each). The CDR3 is made up of 15 amino acids. Germline CDR1 reads SGHTA; CDR2 reads FQGTGA. V was trimmed by 5 bases and J by 1 base, leaving 9 bases between them. CDR3 nucleotide sequence: TGTGCCAGCAGCGGGGACCGTTCTGGGGCCAACGTCCTGACTTTC. Translated, it gives CASSGDRSGANVLTF.

There are a few counts of this clone. This chain uses TRBV6-5 with TRBJ1-5, with D possibly TRBD1 on 5 matching bases. The germline V gene has CDR1 MNHEY and CDR2 SVGAGI. The V gene lost 5 bases and the J gene lost 4 bases, with 12 bases spanning the gap. The CDR3 is 14 amino acids. CDR3 residues: CASSPRDGNQPQHF. The CDR3 DNA sequence: TGTGCCAGCAGTCCACGGGACGGGAATCAGCCCCAGCATTTT.

About this clone itself: Other DNA sequences of this sample code for an identical CDR3. CDR3 nucleotides: TGTGCCAGCAGCCTGGGACTAGCTACAGATACGCAGTATTTT. Its protein product is CASSLGLATDTQYF. The chain combines TRBV7-6 with TRBJ2-3, with 9 bases identical to TRBD2. The germline V gene has CDR1 SGHVS and CDR2 FNYEAQ. Unmatched junction bases numbered 3, after V lost 5 bases and J lost 3 bases. CDR3 length equals 14 residues.

The rearrangement links TRBV19 to TRBJ1-5, with 8 bases matching TRBD1. V was clipped by 5 bases and J by 11 bases; unmatched bases: 8. This CDR3 region has 13 residues. CDR1 is LNHDA and CDR2 is SQIVND in the germline V gene (reference sequence). CDR3 in DNA: TGTGCCAGTAGTGGACAGGGTTCTGAGGCCCAGCATTTT. Translating it yields CASSGQGSEAQHF.

The chain joins TRBV19 to TRBJ1-1; D call uncertain. CDR3 length: 13 residues. The V end was cut by 3 bases, the J end by 6 bases, with 11 bases between. Germline V gene lookup returns CDR1 LNHDA and CDR2 SQIVND (reference sequence). As DNA, the CDR3 is TGTGCCAGTAGTATCCATCGGACGGCTGAAGCTTTCTTT. This encodes CASSIHRTAEAFF.

The chain is built from TRBV28 and TRBJ1-6; D is uncertain. The V gene lost 6 bases and the J gene lost 9 bases, with 15 bases spanning the gap. The CDR3 sequence is 14 residues long. Looked up from germline, CDR1 is MDHEN and CDR2 is SYDVKM. The CDR3: CASRPRMRGSPLHF. DNA for the CDR3: TGTGCCAGCAGGCCTCGAATGCGCGGTTCACCCCTCCACTTT.

This chain joins TRBV6-4 and TRBJ2-3, with 7 positions matching TRBD1. The CDR3 consists of 13 residues. Unmatched junction bases numbered 3, after V lost 6 bases and J lost 3 bases. Germline V gene sequence: CDR1 MRHNA, CDR2 SNTAGT. CDR3 nucleotides: TGTGCCAGCAGGATGACAGGGACAGATACGCAGTATTTT. As protein: CASRMTGTDTQYF.